This entry lists 23 T cell receptor beta chains sequenced from one sample in a study of T-cell memory formation after mild COVID-19. TCRdb called the 5' RACE reads again in MiXCR, with one record for every CDR3 protein. Among some 330,000 distinct CDR3 sequences listed, 21% were seen once. Sample: PBMCs or a T cell subset sorted from them (not recorded which). The receptor set was obtained from an adult woman who had mild COVID-19 (a few samples of this study predate the infection). Cell type and time point are not known.

This clonotype was observed a few times. CDR3 nucleotide sequence: TGTGCCAGCAGCCCAACAGGGGTGTACGCCACTGAAGCTTTCTTT. Translated, it gives CASSPTGVYATEAFF. The J gene is TRBJ1-1, the V gene TRBV3-1; 7 nucleotides agree with TRBD1. V was clipped by 4 bases and J by 4 bases; unmatched bases: 9. Germline-derived CDR1 and CDR2 are LGHDT and YNNKEL (reference sequence). The CDR3 contains 15 residues.

This CDR3 reads CASSSAEVGPDTQYF. In DNA form, the CDR3 reads TGTGCCAGCAGCTCAGCGGAGGTGGGGCCAGATACGCAGTATTTT. The V and J genes are TRBV7-2 and TRBJ2-3; the D call may be TRBD1 or TRBD2 (5 bases each). This CDR3 has 15 residues. Germline V gives CDR1 SGHTA, CDR2 FQGNSA. Trimming left V 4 bases short and J 4 bases short, with 15 bases between. Full variable domain (outside the CDR3, taken from reference TRBV7-2 and TRBJ2-3): GAGVSQSPSNKVTEKGKDVELRCDPISGHTALYWYRQSLGQGLEFLIYFQGNSAPDKSGLPSDRFSAERTGGSVSTLTIQRTQQEDSAVYLCASSSAEVGPDTQYFGPGTRLTVL.

This clonotype has more than one count but fewer than ten. This chain links TRBV7-2 with TRBJ2-1; D is unresolved. Germline V gene data show CDR1 as SGHTA and CDR2 as FQGNSA. The CDR3 has 14 residues. V was cut by 2 bases and J by 6 bases, with 11 bases left in between. The CDR3 nucleotides are TGTGCCAGCAGCTTAACATGGGTAAGCAATGAGCAGTTCTTC. Translated: CASSLTWVSNEQFF.

The chain uses TRBV27 and TRBJ2-2; 7 positions match TRBD2. Germline CDR1 and CDR2: MNHEY and SMNVEV (reference sequence). CDR3 length: 15 residues. V lost 7 bases to trimming and J lost 6 bases; unmatched junction nucleotides: 11. CDR3 DNA: TGTGCCAGCAAACCGCCTTGGGGAGGGGCCGGGGAGCTGTTTTTT. Translated: CASKPPWGGAGELFF.

The V call is TRBV3-1, the J call TRBJ2-5, with a weak D call TRBD2 (6 bases). V dropped 4 bases and J dropped 4 bases, with 13 bases sitting between them. The CDR3 is made up of 14 amino acids. CDR1 LGHDT and CDR2 YNNKEL come from the germline V gene (reference sequence). CDR3 protein: CASSPGTRGETQYF. CDR3 DNA: TGTGCCAGCAGCCCTGGGACTCGAGGAGAGACCCAGTACTTC.

This clonotype has a count of ten or more. CDR3 in amino acids: CASSHQGENTEAFF. CDR3 nucleotides: TGCGCCAGCAGCCATCAGGGGGAGAACACTGAAGCTTTCTTT. The chain combines TRBV4-3 with TRBJ1-1; 7 bases align to TRBD1. The CDR3 runs 14 residues. Trimming removed 3 bases from V and 1 base from J; junction bases left unmatched: 2. Germline V gene sequence: CDR1 LGHNA, CDR2 YSLEER.

The chain couples TRBV3-1 to TRBJ2-7; D is perhaps TRBD1 (6 bases). Per germline, CDR1 LGHDT and CDR2 YNNKEL (reference sequence). This CDR3 is 14 amino acids long. The V end lost 0 bases, the J end lost 2 bases, and 8 bases lay between the germline ends. The CDR3 DNA reads as TGTGCCAGCAGCCAAGACAGGGGCACCTACGAGCAGTACTTC. This encodes CASSQDRGTYEQYF.

J is TRBJ2-6 and V is TRBV7-8, with 7 positions matching TRBD1. Germline CDR1 SGHVS, CDR2 FQNEAQ. There are 18 residues in the CDR3. V gave up 5 bases and J gave up 0 bases; unmatched junction bases: 10. The CDR3 reads CASSPRQGSRSGANVLTF. CDR3 bases: TGTGCCAGCAGCCCCCGACAGGGTAGCCGCTCTGGGGCCAACGTCCTGACTTTC.

The CDR3, as DNA: TGTGCCAGCGGGCGGCCAACAGCCGGGGAGCTGTTTTTT. Translated: CASGRPTAGELFF. This chain connects TRBV6-2 or TRBV6-3 to TRBJ2-2; D remains ambiguous. Germline V gene sequence: CDR1 MNHEY, CDR2 SVGEGT. The CDR3 sequence is 13 residues long. Trimming took off 8 bases at V and 6 bases at J, with 13 bases between the two ends.

The chain couples TRBV10-2 to TRBJ2-7; no firm D call. The CDR3 covers 12 residues. V was clipped by 2 bases and J by 6 bases, with 8 bases between them. CDR1 is WSHSY, CDR2 SAAADI, per germline. The chain's CDR3 is CASSEIAAEQYF. The DNA for the CDR3 is TGCGCCAGCAGTGAGATAGCCGCCGAGCAGTACTTC.

The chain carries TRBV7-2 and TRBJ2-7; 9 bases line up with TRBD1. CDR3 size: 19 residues. Trimming cost V 5 bases and J 1 base; bases outside gene matches: 18. CDR1 SGHTA and CDR2 FQGNSA come from the germline V gene. The DNA of the CDR3 is TGTGCCAGCAGCCTCAGGGGAGTGGGACAGGGCCCGCTATCCTACGAGCAGTACTTC. This encodes CASSLRGVGQGPLSYEQYF. Full variable domain (outside the CDR3, taken from reference TRBV7-2 and TRBJ2-7): GAGVSQSPSNKVTEKGKDVELRCDPISGHTALYWYRQSLGQGLEFLIYFQGNSAPDKSGLPSDRFSAERTGGSVSTLTIQRTQQEDSAVYLCASSLRGVGQGPLSYEQYFGPGTRLTVT.

The chain has TRBV19 and TRBJ1-1, with TRBD1 matching over 9 bases. The CDR3 extends over 15 amino acids. Trimming removed 2 bases from V and 4 bases from J; junction bases left unmatched: 5. Germline assignment: CDR1 LNHDA and CDR2 SQIVND (reference sequence). The CDR3 is CASSIRGQGGTEAFF. The CDR3 coding sequence is TGTGCCAGTAGTATAAGGGGACAGGGAGGCACTGAAGCTTTCTTT.

The chain is built from TRBV19 and TRBJ2-7; D might be TRBD1 (6 bases). CDR1 and CDR2 from the germline V gene are LNHDA and SQIVND (reference sequence). This CDR3 has 13 amino acids. Trimming cost V 11 bases and J 0 bases, with 14 bases left between them. CDR3 amino acids: CAVGAGLSYEQYF. CDR3 sequence (DNA): TGTGCCGTGGGGGCGGGTCTCTCCTACGAGCAGTACTTC.

The chain carries TRBV12-3 or TRBV12-4 and TRBJ1-3; D remains ambiguous. Deletions cut 7 bases from V and 1 base from J, with 17 bases between. This CDR3 has 16 residues. The CDR3 is CASTSVWGVSGNTIYF. CDR3 bases: TGTGCCAGCACCTCCGTGTGGGGTGTTTCTGGAAACACCATATATTTT.

This clonotype was counted between two and nine times. V usage is TRBV18 and J usage is TRBJ2-1; D unclear. V lost 1 base and J lost 0, with 10 bases in between. Germline-derived CDR1 and CDR2 are KGHSH and LQKENI. This CDR3 region has 16 residues. The CDR3 DNA reads TGTGCCAGCTCACCACAGGGTCCGAGCTCCTACAATGAGCAGTTCTTC. It translates to CASSPQGPSSYNEQFF.

This chain's CDR3 is CASSDWTRPGELFF. The CDR3 DNA is TGTGCCAGTAGTGATTGGACTAGGCCCGGGGAGCTGTTTTTT. The genes are TRBV19 and TRBJ2-2; TRBD2 agrees at 7 bases. The CDR3 is 14 amino acids. With V trimmed by 5 bases and J by 6 bases, 6 bases remained unmatched. Germline V gene data show CDR1 as LNHDA and CDR2 as SQIVND (reference sequence).

In its sample, this clonotype was seen a few times. J is TRBJ2-1 and V is TRBV12-3 or TRBV12-4; 10 bases line up with TRBD2. The V segment lost 6 bases and the J segment 8 bases; nucleotides outside the gene matches: 16. The CDR3 consists of 17 residues. The CDR3 DNA is TGTGCCAGCAGGCTCGGACTAGCGGAGAAAGGATGGGATGAGCAGTTCTTC. It specifies CASRLGLAEKGWDEQFF.

In its sample, this clonotype was seen a few times. CDR3 region: CASSRPEESAQYF. As DNA, the CDR3 is TGTGCCAGCAGCCGACCGGAGGAAAGTGCCCAGTACTTC. V is TRBV4-2 and J is TRBJ2-5; possible D gene TRBD2, 5 bases. With 4 bases removed from V and 9 bases from J, the gap between germline ends came to 15 bases. The CDR3 loop spans 13 amino acids. CDR1 is LGHNA, CDR2 YNFKEQ, per germline.

This clonotype was seen only a few times. This chain joins TRBV5-1 and TRBJ2-3; D is unresolved. CDR1 SGHRS and CDR2 YFSETQ come from the germline V gene. With 0 bases removed from V and 4 bases from J, the gap between germline ends came to 18 bases. The CDR3 is 17 residues long. For the CDR3, the DNA is TGCGCCAGCAGCTTGGGGCAGGAAATCCTTTCGGCAGATACGCAGTATTTT. Translating gives CASSLGQEILSADTQYF.

The J gene is TRBJ2-1, the V gene TRBV7-2, with D uncertain. V was clipped by 4 bases and J by 9 bases, with 22 bases between them. The CDR3 runs to 16 residues. CDR1 is SGHTA and CDR2 is FQGNSA in the germline V gene. For the CDR3, the DNA is TGTGCCAGCAGCTCGCAGGCATCCCAGGCAGTATTTGAGCAGTTCTTC. It is translated as CASSSQASQAVFEQFF.

J is TRBJ2-6 and V is TRBV12-3 or TRBV12-4; maybe TRBD2 (5 bases). This CDR3 has 19 residues. V lost 5 bases to trimming and J lost 0 bases, with 20 bases between them. CDR3 sequence reads: CASSPFGQVRDSGANVLTF. CDR3 DNA: TGTGCCAGCAGTCCGTTTGGGCAGGTGAGGGACTCTGGGGCCAACGTCCTGACTTTC.

The rearrangement joins TRBV5-5 to TRBJ1-2; 7 bases fit TRBD1. The CDR3 runs 15 residues. Germline V gives CDR1 SGHKS, CDR2 YYEKEE (reference sequence). V was pared by 4 bases and J by 0 bases, with 6 bases of the junction left unmatched. DNA for the CDR3: TGTGCCAGCAGCCCGGGACAGACTTCTAACTATGGCTACACCTTC. Its translation is CASSPGQTSNYGYTF. Full variable domain (rest looked up from reference TRBV5-5 and TRBJ1-2): DAGVTQSPTHLIKTRGQQVTLRCSPISGHKSVSWYQQVLGQGPQFIFQYYEKEERGRGNFPDRFSARQFPNYSSELNVNALLLGDSALYLCASSPGQTSNYGYTFGSGTRLTVV.

The table lists this clonotype with a few counts. The V and J genes are TRBV7-8 and TRBJ1-1; D remains unclear. CDR1 is SGHVS, CDR2 FQNEAQ, per germline. This CDR3 contains 14 residues. Trimming stripped 1 base from V and 1 base from J, with 7 bases between. The CDR3 reads CASSLEQTNTEAFF. The CDR3, as DNA: TGTGCCAGCAGCTTAGAGCAGACGAACACTGAAGCTTTCTTT.